The next 15 T cell receptor beta chains were all read from a single sample in a study of blood T cell repertoires in COVID-19. Sequencing used immunoSEQ multiplex PCR; TCRdb keeps in-frame clones, though not all of them. The sample has over 95,000 clones, roughly 88% seen once. Material for sequencing was peripheral blood. Receptors originate from a woman in her seventies who had recovered from COVID-19.

The chain combines TRBV30 with TRBJ1-5; TRBD1 matches 10 bases. The V and J ends lost 5 bases and 0 bases, in that order; junction bases with no gene match: 7. CDR3 length equals 16 residues. The germline CDR1 and CDR2 sequences are GTSNPN and SVGIG (reference sequence). CDR3 in DNA: TGTGCCTGGCCCGGGGGGACAGGGGATAGCAATCAGCCCCAGCATTTT. Translating it yields CAWPGGTGDSNQPQHF.

The J gene is TRBJ2-2, the V gene TRBV7-9; TRBD1 matches at 10 bases. After removal of 2 bases from V and 5 bases from J, the junction contained 5 bases not matched to a gene. The CDR3 covers 16 residues. CDR1 is SEHNR and CDR2 is FQNEAQ in the germline V gene (reference sequence). The CDR3 region is CASSLSGTGATGELFF. The CDR3 DNA sequence: TGTGCCAGCAGCTTATCCGGGACAGGGGCGACCGGGGAGCTGTTTTTT.

The J gene is TRBJ2-7, the V gene TRBV21-1; the table assigns TRBD1, which was not confirmed against the DNA. TRBV21-1 is a pseudogene. The CDR3 spans 13 residues. This CDR3 is CASRKTGVREQYF. The CDR3 coding sequence is TGTGCCAGCAGGAAAACAGGGGTTCGCGAGCAGTACTTC.

The V call is TRBV20-1, the J call TRBJ2-5; TRBD1 might be the D (6 bases). Germline V CDR1 and CDR2: DFQATT, SNEGSKA (reference sequence). The ends were cut back, 7 bases at V and 3 bases at J, with 9 bases in the middle. The CDR3 is made up of 11 amino acids. The CDR3 bases are TGCAGTGAGGGGGACAAAGAGACCCAGTACTTC. It yields the protein CSEGDKETQYF.

J is TRBJ2-3 and V is TRBV9; 8 nucleotides agree with TRBD1. This CDR3 region has 14 residues. J gave up 5 bases and V 1 base, and 3 bases lay outside the gene matches. CDR1 and CDR2 from the germline V gene are SGDLS and YYNGEE. The CDR3 loop reads CASSVQGAGDTQYF. The CDR3 region has the DNA TGTGCCAGCAGCGTACAGGGGGCGGGAGATACGCAGTATTTT.

The gene calls are TRBV25-1 and TRBJ2-2, with D tentatively TRBD2 (6 bases). V was pared by 3 bases and J by 7 bases, with 15 bases between. Germline-derived CDR1 and CDR2 are MGHDK and SYGVNS. The CDR3 is 15 amino acids. CDR3 bases: TGTGCCAGCAGTGATCCGGGGGAAGGAAGCGGGGAGCTGTTTTTT. This codes for CASSDPGEGSGELFF.

The chain carries TRBV28 and TRBJ2-3, with D perhaps matching TRBD2 (6 bases). Per the germline V gene, CDR1 is MDHEN and CDR2 is SYDVKM. V gave up 2 bases and J gave up 3 bases, with 9 bases separating them. CDR3 size: 14 residues. DNA of the CDR3: TGTGCCAGCAGTTTAGGAGGGCCGACAGATACGCAGTATTTT. It yields the protein CASSLGGPTDTQYF.

As to this clone: The germline gene is not matched at one end of the junction; a read error may be the cause. The chain carries TRBV5-1 and TRBJ1-4; D unclear. There are 14 residues in the CDR3. The germline V gene has CDR1 SGHRS and CDR2 YFSETQ. This chain's CDR3 is CASSLEGENGKLFF. CDR3 bases: TGCGCCAGCAGCTTGGAGGGAGAAAATGGAAAACTGTTTTTT.

This chain joins TRBV21-1 and TRBJ1-6; TRBD1 reflects the table's D call only, with no check against the DNA. TRBV21-1 is a documented pseudogene. The CDR3 runs to 15 residues. The CDR3 sequence is CASSPPGQGNSPLHF. CDR3 DNA: TGTGCCAGCAGCCCCCCGGGGCAGGGGAATTCACCCCTCCACTTT.

This rearrangement joins TRBV10-2 to TRBJ2-3, with D hard to call. The CDR3 is 12 amino acids. The V and J ends lost 10 bases and 6 bases respectively, with 14 bases between them. Per germline, CDR1 WSHSY and CDR2 SAAADI. In DNA, the CDR3 is TGCGCCACCCTCCGAGATACGGATACGCAGTATTTT. This translates into CATLRDTDTQYF.

A note on this clone: A junction boundary mismatches the germline segment, possibly from a read error. The chain links TRBV19 to TRBJ2-7; TRBD2 matches 9 bases. Germline V gene lookup returns CDR1 LNHDA and CDR2 SQIVND (reference sequence). This CDR3 spans 13 amino acids. DNA of the CDR3: TGTGCCAGTAGTATAAGACTAGCGGAGAACCAACGCTTC. Its protein is CASSIRLAENQRF.

The chain has TRBV7-9 and TRBJ2-2; D is perhaps TRBD2 (5 bases). The V end was cut by 0 bases, the J end by 9 bases, with 11 bases between. CDR3 size: 14 residues. Germline loops: CDR1 SEHNR, CDR2 FQNEAQ (reference sequence). The chain's CDR3 is CASSLALNGRELFF. In DNA form, the CDR3 reads TGTGCCAGCAGCTTAGCGCTAAACGGGAGGGAGCTGTTTTTT.

This clone was seen only once. The rearrangement links TRBV4-1 to TRBJ2-7; 7 positions agree with TRBD2. J lost 6 bases, V lost 0 bases, and 5 bases had no gene match. CDR3 length equals 14 residues. The germline CDR1 and CDR2 sequences are MGHRA and YSYEKL. The CDR3 DNA is TGCGCCAGCAGCCAAGAGTGGGGGAGGGGCGAGCAGTACTTC. Amino acid sequence: CASSQEWGRGEQYF.

In nucleotides, the CDR3 is TGTGCGCTAGGACCGCAGGGTATGGGCAATCAGCCCCAGCATTTT. Its translation: CALGPQGMGNQPQHF. The chain recombines TRBV28 with TRBJ1-5, with D tentatively TRBD1 (5 bases). The V gene's germline CDR1 is MDHEN and CDR2 SYDVKM. CDR3 length: 15 amino acids.

The chain employs TRBV7-9 and TRBJ1-2; D might be TRBD1 (5 bases). The CDR3 covers 15 residues. V was shortened by 5 bases and J by 3 bases, with 16 bases between the two germline ends. The germline gives CDR1 SEHNR, CDR2 FQNEAQ (reference sequence). The DNA of the CDR3 is TGTGCCAGCAGCCCGCGGGGGATAGGGTACTATGGCTACACCTTC. It specifies CASSPRGIGYYGYTF.